The 14 T cell receptor beta chains reported below all come from one sample, sequenced in a study of blood T cell repertoires in COVID-19. Some clones are missing from TCRdb's copy, which holds only in-frame ones; the method was immunoSEQ multiplex PCR. The sample holds about 160,000 clones, more than 75% seen once. The sample consisted of peripheral blood. These receptors all stem from a middle-aged man with acute or convalescent COVID-19.

This clone is a singleton in its sample. The chain links TRBV30 to TRBJ1-5; a weak D match, TRBD1 (6 bases). V lost 3 bases to trimming and J lost 0 bases, with 6 bases between them. The CDR3 has 13 amino acids. CDR1 GTSNPN and CDR2 SVGIG come from the germline V gene (reference sequence). CDR3 in amino acids: CAWRGGSNQPQHF. In DNA, the CDR3 is TGTGCCTGGAGAGGGGGTAGCAATCAGCCCCAGCATTTT.

The sample holds one count of this clone. This rearrangement joins TRBV7-9 to TRBJ1-5, with a possible D match to TRBD1 (5 bases). There are 17 residues in the CDR3. V was shortened by 0 bases and J by 0 bases, with 12 bases between the two germline ends. CDR1 is SEHNR and CDR2 is FQNEAQ in the germline V gene (reference sequence). The CDR3 nucleotides read TGTGCCAGCAGCTTAGCGCTCGACAGTTATAGCAATCAGCCCCAGCATTTT. Residues: CASSLALDSYSNQPQHF.

The rearrangement joins TRBV5-4 to TRBJ2-3; unclear D gene. The CDR3 extends over 15 amino acids. Trimming cost V 0 bases and J 2 bases, with 10 bases left between them. Germline assignment: CDR1 SGHNT and CDR2 YYREEE (reference sequence). The CDR3 sequence: CASSLVAVNTDTQYF. The CDR3 nucleotides read TGTGCCAGCAGCTTGGTGGCAGTTAACACAGATACGCAGTATTTT.

This clone has a handful of counts. V and J are TRBV7-3 and TRBJ1-2, with D tentatively TRBD1 (6 bases). The CDR3 spans 13 residues. V was clipped by 5 bases and J by 7 bases, with 14 bases between them. Germline lookup yields CDR1 SGHTA and CDR2 FQGTGA. CDR3 coding DNA: TGTGCCAGCAGCGCCACAGGGAGGGGTGGCTACACCTTC. It yields the protein CASSATGRGGYTF.

This chain joins TRBV7-8 and TRBJ1-2; D call uncertain. Trimming took 5 bases from V and 11 from J, leaving 15 bases between them. The CDR3 extends over 12 amino acids. CDR1 SGHVS and CDR2 FQNEAQ come from the germline V gene. CDR3 in amino acids: CASSRETNSYTF. Written as DNA, the CDR3 is TGTGCCAGCAGCCGAGAGACAAATTCTTACACCTTC.

The chain links TRBV9 to TRBJ2-5, with 8 bases that match TRBD2. Per germline, CDR1 SGDLS and CDR2 YYNGEE. V shed 4 bases and J 1 base; nucleotides not matched to a gene: 6. The CDR3 length is 15 residues. CDR3: CASSSAGGPQETQYF. CDR3 coding DNA: TGTGCCAGCAGCTCGGCGGGGGGCCCCCAAGAGACCCAGTACTTC.

A note on this clone: The junction differs from germline at one of its ends, possibly a read error. The CDR3 nucleotides are TGTGCCTGCTCCGGACAGGGCAAACAGCCCCAGCATTTT. Protein sequence: CACSGQGKQPQHF. The chain links TRBV30 to TRBJ1-5; 8 nucleotides match TRBD1. The germline V gene encodes CDR1 GTSNPN and CDR2 SVGIG (reference sequence). The CDR3 sequence is 13 residues long. The variable domain in full, with the rest retrieved from reference TRBV30 and TRBJ1-5, is SQTIHQWPATLVQPVGSPLSLECTVEGTSNPNLYWYRQAAGRGLQLLFYSVGIGQISSEVPQNLSASRPQDRQFILSSKKLLLSDSGFYLCACSGQGKQPQHFGDGTRLSIL.

In this sample, this clone turned up a few times. V is TRBV28 and J is TRBJ2-7, with D possibly being TRBD2 (6 bases). The V and J ends lost 7 bases and 3 bases respectively, with 19 bases between them. Germline assignment: CDR1 MDHEN and CDR2 SYDVKM. The CDR3 has 15 amino acids. The CDR3 DNA reads as TGTGCCAGCATACGAAGGCGGGGAACCAGCTACGAGCAGTACTTC. Translation: CASIRRRGTSYEQYF.

The chain is built from TRBV6-7 and TRBJ2-1; 7 bases are a match to TRBD2. Being an ORF, TRBV6-7 has a function that is uncertain. Germline trimming cut 8 bases from V and 14 bases from J; bases unmatched to any gene: 24. This CDR3 has 16 amino acids. CDR3 loop: CASGGELGVPRGSKFF. Written as DNA, the CDR3 is TGTGCCAGCGGGGGGGAGCTAGGGGTCCCAAGGGGTAGTAAGTTCTTC.

V gene TRBV2 combines with J gene TRBJ1-2; no clear D. The CDR3 spans 13 residues. The V and J ends lost 6 bases and 1 base respectively, with 9 bases between them. CDR1 is SNHLY, CDR2 FYNNEI, per germline. The chain's CDR3 is CASSLQINYGYTF. DNA of the CDR3: TGTGCCAGCAGCCTACAGATTAACTATGGCTACACCTTC. Supplemented by reference TRBV2 and TRBJ1-2, the full variable domain reads EPEVTQTPSHQVTQMGQEVILRCVPISNHLYFYWYRQILGQKVEFLVSFYNNEISEKSEIFDDQFSVERPDGSNFTLKIRSTKLEDSAMYFCASSLQINYGYTFGSGTRLTVV.

This clone was seen once. The chain uses TRBV14 and TRBJ1-1; perhaps TRBD1 as D (5 bases). The V gene's germline CDR1 is SGHDN and CDR2 FVKESK. The length of the CDR3 is 14 residues. The V and J ends lost 4 bases and 6 bases respectively, with 15 bases between them. The CDR3 is CASSRADRRAEAFF. CDR3 nucleotide sequence: TGTGCCAGCAGCCGCGCTGACAGACGGGCTGAAGCTTTCTTT.

The chain couples TRBV3-1 (or the pseudogene TRBV3-2) to TRBJ2-7; D ambiguous. This CDR3 is 16 amino acids long. V lost 2 bases, J lost 0 bases, and 14 bases lay in between. CDR1 and CDR2 (germline): LGHDT, YNNKEL (reference sequence). CDR3: CASSQSPLLDSYEQYF. The CDR3 DNA is TGTGCCAGCAGCCAATCTCCCCTGTTAGACTCCTACGAGCAGTACTTC.

The chain joins TRBV5-4 to TRBJ2-5; TRBD2 agrees at 7 bases. The CDR3 is made up of 17 amino acids. V was pared by 0 bases and J by 0 bases, with 8 bases of the junction left unmatched. The V gene's germline CDR1 is SGHNT and CDR2 YYREEE (reference sequence). CDR3 sequence reads: CASSLARTSMYQETQYF. The CDR3 coding sequence is TGTGCCAGCAGCTTGGCCAGGACTAGTATGTACCAAGAGACCCAGTACTTC.

This chain links TRBV18 with TRBJ1-1; D is uncertain. Germline V lookup: CDR1 KGHSH, CDR2 LQKENI. CDR3 size: 13 residues. V was shortened by 5 bases and J by 1 base, with 8 bases between the two germline ends. The CDR3 here is CASSGSGNTEAFF. The CDR3 region has the DNA TGTGCCAGCTCAGGGTCAGGGAACACTGAAGCTTTCTTT.